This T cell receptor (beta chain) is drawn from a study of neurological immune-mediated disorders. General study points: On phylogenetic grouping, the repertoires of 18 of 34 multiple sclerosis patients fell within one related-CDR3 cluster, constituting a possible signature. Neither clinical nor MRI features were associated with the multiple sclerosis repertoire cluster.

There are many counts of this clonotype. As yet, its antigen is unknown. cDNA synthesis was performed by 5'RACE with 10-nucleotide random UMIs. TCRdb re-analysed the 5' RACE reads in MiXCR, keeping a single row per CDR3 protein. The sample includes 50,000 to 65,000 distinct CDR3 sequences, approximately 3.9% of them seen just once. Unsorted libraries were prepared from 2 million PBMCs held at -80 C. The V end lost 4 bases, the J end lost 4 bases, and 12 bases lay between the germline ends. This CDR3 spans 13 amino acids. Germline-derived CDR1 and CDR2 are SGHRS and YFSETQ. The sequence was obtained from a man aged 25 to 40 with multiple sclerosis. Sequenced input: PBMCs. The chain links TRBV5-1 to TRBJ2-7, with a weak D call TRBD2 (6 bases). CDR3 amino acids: CASSPGGKYEQYF. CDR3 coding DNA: TGCGCCAGCAGCCCTGGGGGGAAGTACGAGCAGTACTTC.